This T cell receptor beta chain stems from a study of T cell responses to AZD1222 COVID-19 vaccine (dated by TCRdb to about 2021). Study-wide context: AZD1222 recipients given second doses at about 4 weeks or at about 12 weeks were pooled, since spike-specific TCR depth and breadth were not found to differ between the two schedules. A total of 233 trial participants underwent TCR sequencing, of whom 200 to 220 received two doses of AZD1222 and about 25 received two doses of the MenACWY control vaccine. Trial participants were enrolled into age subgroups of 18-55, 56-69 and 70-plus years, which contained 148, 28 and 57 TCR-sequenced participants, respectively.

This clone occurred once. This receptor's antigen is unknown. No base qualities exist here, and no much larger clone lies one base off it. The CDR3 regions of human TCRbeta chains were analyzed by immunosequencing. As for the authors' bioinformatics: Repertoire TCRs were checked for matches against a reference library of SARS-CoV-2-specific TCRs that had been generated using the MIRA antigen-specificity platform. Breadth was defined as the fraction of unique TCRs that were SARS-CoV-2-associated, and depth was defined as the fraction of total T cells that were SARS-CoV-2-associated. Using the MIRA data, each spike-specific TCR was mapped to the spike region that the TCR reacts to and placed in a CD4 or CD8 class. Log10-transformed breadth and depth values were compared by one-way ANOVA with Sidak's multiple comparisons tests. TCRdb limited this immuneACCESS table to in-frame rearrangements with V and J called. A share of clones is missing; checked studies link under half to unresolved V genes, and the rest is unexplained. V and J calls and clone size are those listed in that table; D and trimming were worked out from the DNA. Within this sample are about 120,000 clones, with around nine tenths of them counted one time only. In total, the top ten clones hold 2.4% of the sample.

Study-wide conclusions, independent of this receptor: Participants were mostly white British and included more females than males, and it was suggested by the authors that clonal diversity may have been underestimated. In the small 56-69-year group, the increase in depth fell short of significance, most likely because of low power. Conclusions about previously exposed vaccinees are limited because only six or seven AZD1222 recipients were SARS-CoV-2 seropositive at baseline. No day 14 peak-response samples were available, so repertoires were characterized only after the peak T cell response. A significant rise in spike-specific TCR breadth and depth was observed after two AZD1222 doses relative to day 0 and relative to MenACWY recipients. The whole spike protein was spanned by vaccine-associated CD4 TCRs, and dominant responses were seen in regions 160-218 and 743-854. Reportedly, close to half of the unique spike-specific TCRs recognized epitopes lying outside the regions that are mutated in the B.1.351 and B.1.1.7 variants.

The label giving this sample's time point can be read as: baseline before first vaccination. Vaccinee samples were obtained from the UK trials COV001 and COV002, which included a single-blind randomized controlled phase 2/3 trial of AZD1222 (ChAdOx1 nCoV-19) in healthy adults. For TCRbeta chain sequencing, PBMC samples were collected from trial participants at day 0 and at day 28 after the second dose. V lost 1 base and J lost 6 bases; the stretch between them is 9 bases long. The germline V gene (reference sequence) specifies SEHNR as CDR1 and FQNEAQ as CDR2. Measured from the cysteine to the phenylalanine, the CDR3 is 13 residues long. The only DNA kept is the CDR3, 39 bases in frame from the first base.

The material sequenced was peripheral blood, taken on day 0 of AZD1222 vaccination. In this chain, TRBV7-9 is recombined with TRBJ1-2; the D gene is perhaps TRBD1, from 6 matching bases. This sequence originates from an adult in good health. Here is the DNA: TGTGCCAGCAGCTTAGACAGGGTGAATGGCTACACCTTC. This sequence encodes CASSLDRVNGYTF.